The T cell receptor (beta chain) described here comes from a study of blood T cell repertoires in COVID-19. In germline, CDR1 is SGHRS, CDR2 YFSETQ. The CDR3 totals 17 residues. V shed 5 bases, J shed 2 bases, and the junction held 8 bases outside the gene matches. Repertoires were generated with immunoSEQ multiplex PCR, while TCRdb's copy carries only in-frame clones and drops some. The sample includes 65,000 to 90,000 clones, under 85% of them seen just once. The sequenced material came from peripheral blood. The chain recombines TRBV5-1 with TRBJ2-2; the match to TRBD2 covers 11 bases. This receptor was obtained from a woman older than 75 with acute or convalescent COVID-19. DNA for the CDR3: TGCGCCAGCAGATATAGCGGGAGGGCCCTAAACACCGGGGAGCTGTTTTTT. Its translation: CASRYSGRALNTGELFF.